Presented here are 32 T cell receptor beta chains from one specimen sequenced in a study of radiotherapy plus CTLA-4 blockade in lung cancer. The data were produced by immunoSEQ multiplex PCR, yet TCRdb's version contains in-frame clones alone and is incomplete. The sample carries 95,000 to 150,000 clones, around 89% recorded once. This material consisted of peripheral blood, taken from a patient treated with radiotherapy plus ipilimumab. These receptors were collected from a human donor with non-small cell lung cancer that progressed on radiotherapy plus ipilimumab.

The chain combines TRBV5-1 with TRBJ1-1, with a weak D call TRBD1 (5 bases). This CDR3 region has 14 residues. V was pared by 2 bases and J by 5 bases, with 13 bases between. Germline lookup yields CDR1 SGHRS and CDR2 YFSETQ. The DNA of the CDR3 is TGCGCCAGCAGCTTCAGGGATCACGGGACTGAAGCTTTCTTT. It translates to CASSFRDHGTEAFF.

CDR3 sequence reads: CSVTVSYEQYF. In nucleotides, the CDR3 is TGCAGCGTGACAGTCTCCTACGAGCAGTACTTC. The chain recombines TRBV29-1 with TRBJ2-7; TRBD1 is a possible D gene (5 bases). The CDR3 is 11 amino acids. V lost 6 bases and J lost 0, with 6 bases in between. CDR1 is SQVTM, CDR2 ANQGSEA, per germline.

The rearrangement joins TRBV18 to TRBJ2-3; no reliable D call. The CDR3 is 15 residues long. Germline CDR1 KGHSH, CDR2 LQKENI. V was trimmed by 3 bases and J by 3 bases, leaving 13 bases between them. The CDR3 is CASSPENIGTDTQYF. The DNA of the CDR3 is TGTGCCAGCTCACCGGAAAACATCGGTACAGATACGCAGTATTTT.

The V gene is TRBV18, the J gene TRBJ1-2, with D unclear. The length of the CDR3 is 16 residues. V was clipped by 2 bases and J by 4 bases, with 17 bases between them. Germline assignment: CDR1 KGHSH and CDR2 LQKENI. The CDR3 protein is CASSPTNGEVSYGYTF. The CDR3 DNA reads TGTGCCAGCTCACCAACTAATGGGGAAGTAAGCTATGGCTACACCTTC. Looking up the rest from reference TRBV18 and TRBJ1-2 gives the full variable domain: NAGVMQNPRHLVRRRGQEARLRCSPMKGHSHVYWYRQLPEEGLKFMVYLQKENIIDESGMPKERFSAEFPKEGPSILRIQQVVRGDSAAYFCASSPTNGEVSYGYTFGSGTRLTVV.

This clone was detected a few times. The J gene is TRBJ2-2, the V gene TRBV28; possibly TRBD1 for D (6 bases). There are 16 residues in the CDR3. Germline V lookup: CDR1 MDHEN, CDR2 SYDVKM. V gave up 2 bases and J gave up 1 base, with 11 bases separating them. CDR3 sequence reads: CASSLTGFENTGELFF. In nucleotides, the CDR3 is TGTGCCAGCAGTTTAACAGGGTTCGAGAACACCGGGGAGCTGTTTTTT. The whole variable domain, remainder taken from reference TRBV28 and TRBJ2-2, is DVKVTQSSRYLVKRTGEKVFLECVQDMDHENMFWYRQDPGLGLRLIYFSYDVKMKEKGDIPEGYSVSREKKERFSLILESASTNQTSMYLCASSLTGFENTGELFFGEGSRLTVL.

This clone came up once. V usage is TRBV4-2 and J usage is TRBJ2-3; 8 nucleotides match TRBD2. Germline lookup yields CDR1 LGHNA and CDR2 YNFKEQ. The trim removed 0 bases at V and 4 bases at J, leaving 9 bases unmatched. This CDR3 has 17 residues. The CDR3 spells CASSQDGTGGAADTQYF. The CDR3 coding sequence is TGTGCCAGCAGCCAAGATGGAACGGGGGGGGCAGCAGATACGCAGTATTTT.

The rearrangement links TRBV5-4 to TRBJ2-7; no definite D call. Trimming stripped 4 bases from V and 2 bases from J, with 13 bases between. Germline lookup yields CDR1 SGHNT and CDR2 YYREEE (reference sequence). This CDR3 spans 14 amino acids. The CDR3 protein is CASSAGSWPYEQYF. In nucleotides, the CDR3 is TGTGCCAGCAGCGCCGGGTCGTGGCCCTACGAGCAGTACTTC.

The V and J genes are TRBV5-1 and TRBJ2-5; TRBD2 matches at 8 bases. Germline V gene sequence: CDR1 SGHRS, CDR2 YFSETQ. The V segment lost 0 bases and the J segment 5 bases; nucleotides outside the gene matches: 9. The CDR3 is made up of 16 amino acids. The chain's CDR3 is CASSLASLSGSETQYF. CDR3 nucleotides: TGCGCCAGCAGCTTGGCCTCTCTAAGCGGGAGTGAGACCCAGTACTTC.

The chain uses TRBV6-5 and TRBJ1-4; no clear D gene. The CDR3 extends over 15 amino acids. Germline V gene sequence: CDR1 MNHEY, CDR2 SVGAGI. Trimming took off 5 bases at V and 5 bases at J, with 15 bases between the two ends. CDR3 sequence: CASSRYSGQNEKLFF. The CDR3 coding sequence is TGTGCCAGCAGTCGCTACAGTGGTCAAAATGAAAAACTGTTTTTT.

This chain joins TRBV9 and TRBJ1-1; the D gene is possibly TRBD1 (5 bases). CDR3 size: 16 residues. Germline CDR1 SGDLS, CDR2 YYNGEE. V lost 0 bases and J lost 2, with 14 bases in between. CDR3 DNA: TGTGCCAGCAGCGTAGGTCCCACGACAGCTAACACTGAAGCTTTCTTT. Its protein product is CASSVGPTTANTEAFF.

The CDR3 coding sequence is TGCGCCAGCAGCTTAACAGGGGGCATGAATCAGCCCCAGCATTTT. It is translated as CASSLTGGMNQPQHF. The chain employs TRBV5-1 and TRBJ1-5, with 9 bases that match TRBD1. Trimming cost V 2 bases and J 4 bases; bases outside gene matches: 4. Per germline, CDR1 SGHRS and CDR2 YFSETQ. The CDR3 totals 15 residues. The full variable domain, in which reference TRBV5-1 and TRBJ1-5 provide the parts outside the CDR3, is KAGVTQTPRYLIKTRGQQVTLSCSPISGHRSVSWYQQTPGQGLQFLFEYFSETQRNKGNFPGRFSGRQFSNSRSEMNVSTLELGDSALYLCASSLTGGMNQPQHFGDGTRLSIL.

CDR3 sequence (DNA): TGTGCCAGCAGCTTAGGACAGACTGACTATGGCTACACCTTC. Translating gives CASSLGQTDYGYTF. The J gene is TRBJ1-2, the V gene TRBV7-8, with D perhaps TRBD1 (5 bases). Germline values: CDR1 SGHVS, CDR2 FQNEAQ. Trimming cost V 1 base and J 3 bases, with 9 bases left between them. The CDR3 runs to 14 residues.

CDR3 amino acids: CASSLSGDAYEQYF. For the CDR3, the DNA is TGTGCCAGCTCCCTTAGCGGGGATGCCTACGAGCAGTACTTC. The chain carries TRBV18 and TRBJ2-7, with 8 bases identical to TRBD2. The ends lost 6 bases at V and 2 bases at J; junction bases unmatched: 6. The CDR3 consists of 14 residues. Looked up from germline, CDR1 is KGHSH and CDR2 is LQKENI.

The chain carries TRBV5-1 and TRBJ1-3; D uncertain. Germline CDR1 is SGHRS and CDR2 is YFSETQ. Trimming shortened V by 3 bases and J by 0 bases, and 7 bases separated the two germline ends. This CDR3 has 14 amino acids. For the CDR3, the DNA is TGCGCCAGCAGCTCAGGCGACTCTGGAAACACCATATATTTT. Protein: CASSSGDSGNTIYF.

The chain uses TRBV19 and TRBJ2-2, with 8 positions matching TRBD1. Germline CDR1 is LNHDA and CDR2 is SQIVND (reference sequence). The J segment lost 4 bases and the V segment lost 10 bases, leaving 5 bases of the junction unmatched. The CDR3 is 13 residues long. For the CDR3, the DNA is TGTGCCATCCAGGGGGCGGGCACCGGGGAGCTGTTTTTT. Amino acid sequence: CAIQGAGTGELFF.

In its sample, this clone was seen once. The chain is built from TRBV27 and TRBJ2-5, with D uncertain. Trimming left V 7 bases short and J 5 bases short, with 8 bases between. Germline lookup yields CDR1 MNHEY and CDR2 SMNVEV (reference sequence). This CDR3 region has 11 residues. CDR3 amino acids: CASIKRETQYF. CDR3 bases: TGTGCCAGCATCAAGAGGGAGACCCAGTACTTC.

The CDR3 is CASSLTSGRAGELFF. The CDR3 DNA reads TGCGCCAGCAGCCTGACTAGCGGGAGAGCCGGGGAGCTGTTTTTT. This chain connects TRBV10-2 to TRBJ2-2, with 12 bases lining up with TRBD2. The CDR3 spans 15 residues. V lost 6 bases, J lost 6 bases, and 5 bases stayed unmatched. Germline V lookup: CDR1 WSHSY, CDR2 SAAADI.

This clone has just one count. The chain recombines TRBV29-1 with TRBJ2-5; D might be TRBD2 (5 bases). The CDR3 runs to 13 residues. The germline V gene encodes CDR1 SQVTM and CDR2 ANQGSEA. The V end lost 4 bases, the J end lost 7 bases, and 16 bases lay between the germline ends. The CDR3 nucleotides read TGCAGCGTTGGAAATGTGGGAGTAGGGACCCAGTACTTC. Amino acids: CSVGNVGVGTQYF.

The V gene is TRBV6-6, the J gene TRBJ2-7; no reliable D call. The germline V gene encodes CDR1 MNHNY and CDR2 SVGAGI (reference sequence). With 2 bases removed from V and 3 bases from J, the gap between germline ends came to 14 bases. This CDR3 is 15 amino acids long. CDR3 bases: TGTGCCAGCAGTTACAGGTGGCAGGCCAGCTACGAGCAGTACTTC. This codes for CASSYRWQASYEQYF.

The chain couples TRBV7-9 to TRBJ1-2, with D possibly being TRBD1 (6 bases). Trimming shortened V by 1 base and J by 0 bases, and 9 bases separated the two germline ends. CDR1 is SEHNR and CDR2 is FQNEAQ in the germline V gene (reference sequence). The CDR3 loop spans 15 amino acids. CDR3: CASSLVSGANYGYTF. DNA for the CDR3: TGTGCCAGCAGCTTAGTCTCAGGGGCTAACTATGGCTACACCTTC.

The rearrangement joins TRBV9 to TRBJ2-3; TRBD2 matches at 10 bases. Germline lookup yields CDR1 SGDLS and CDR2 YYNGEE. This CDR3 comprises 16 residues. After removal of 4 bases from V and 1 base from J, the junction contained 6 bases not matched to a gene. The CDR3 bases are TGTGCCAGCAGCCTCGGGACTAGCGATCGCACAGATACGCAGTATTTT. Amino acid sequence: CASSLGTSDRTDTQYF.

The chain combines TRBV6-6 with TRBJ2-1, with D perhaps matching TRBD1 or TRBD2 (8 bases each). V lost 5 bases, J lost 8 bases, and 19 bases lay in between. CDR1 and CDR2 from the germline V gene are MNHNY and SVGAGI (reference sequence). The length of the CDR3 is 15 residues. The CDR3 coding sequence is TGTGCCAGCAGTACAGGGGGACTAGGGAGCGATGAGCAGTTCTTC. Amino acid sequence: CASSTGGLGSDEQFF.

The rearrangement links TRBV29-1 to TRBJ2-3; D is ambiguous. The CDR3 consists of 13 residues. The germline V gene has CDR1 SQVTM and CDR2 ANQGSEA. Trimming stripped 4 bases from V and 2 bases from J, with 10 bases between. The CDR3 nucleotides read TGCAGCGTTGCCAGGACCTACACAGATACGCAGTATTTT. It encodes CSVARTYTDTQYF.

The genes are TRBV29-1 and TRBJ2-5; TRBD2 might be the D (5 bases). Looked up from germline, CDR1 is SQVTM and CDR2 is ANQGSEA. The CDR3 spans 17 residues. V was pared by 0 bases and J by 2 bases, with 19 bases between. The CDR3 is CSVEDGPGMGGQETQYF. The CDR3, as DNA: TGCAGCGTTGAAGATGGTCCGGGGATGGGCGGGCAAGAGACCCAGTACTTC.

This sequence joins TRBV18 and TRBJ2-7; no definite D call. Germline V CDR1 and CDR2: KGHSH, LQKENI. CDR3 length: 16 residues. Between the trimmed V and J ends, which lost 4 bases and 2 bases, there was a span of 18 bases. CDR3 residues: CASSRRVIAGTYEQYF. Written as DNA, the CDR3 is TGTGCCAGCTCACGACGCGTGATAGCAGGAACCTACGAGCAGTACTTC.

This clone has a single count. This chain links TRBV5-1 with TRBJ2-7, with TRBD1 matching 7 bases. The CDR3 loop spans 13 amino acids. Germline V CDR1 and CDR2: SGHRS, YFSETQ. Germline trimming cut 4 bases from V and 2 bases from J; bases unmatched to any gene: 3. The CDR3 DNA follows: TGCGCCAGCAGCCCCGACAGGGCCTACGAGCAGTACTTC. It specifies CASSPDRAYEQYF.

The rearrangement uses TRBV7-2 and TRBJ2-7; maybe TRBD2 (5 bases). Germline V gene lookup returns CDR1 SGHTA and CDR2 FQGNSA. This CDR3 has 13 residues. Trimming stripped 1 base from V and 3 bases from J, with 7 bases between. CDR3 DNA: TGTGCCAGCAGCTTAGGAAGCGGCTACGAGCAGTACTTC. This gives the protein CASSLGSGYEQYF.

Remarks on this clone: Germline and junction disagree at one end, which may indicate a read error. This sequence joins TRBV5-1 and TRBJ2-6; D may be TRBD2 (6 bases). In germline, CDR1 is SGHRS, CDR2 YFSETQ. The CDR3 is 16 amino acids. The CDR3 coding sequence is TGCGCCGGCAGCTTGGGAGGCGCGTCTGGGGCCAACGTCCTGACTTTC. Protein product: CAGSLGGASGANVLTF.

The chain has TRBV2 and TRBJ2-1, with D unclear. From germline, CDR1 is SNHLY and CDR2 FYNNEI. This CDR3 is built from 11 residues. Trimming removed 9 bases from V and 6 bases from J, with 9 bases in between. The CDR3 DNA is TGTGCCAGAACCGTTAGCAATGAGCAGTTCTTC. As protein: CARTVSNEQFF.

J is TRBJ2-1 and V is TRBV2; D is perhaps TRBD1 or TRBD2 (5 bases each). From germline, CDR1 is SNHLY and CDR2 FYNNEI. The germline V and J ends were trimmed by 4 bases and 8 bases, with 9 bases remaining between them. This CDR3 is 12 amino acids long. For the CDR3, the DNA is TGTGCCAGCAGTGGGGGACCGCATGAGCAGTTCTTC. It is translated as CASSGGPHEQFF.

This chain uses TRBV6-1 with TRBJ1-5; the D is unclear. The CDR3 contains 14 residues. CDR1 and CDR2 (germline): MNHNS, SASEGT. The V end lost 2 bases, the J end lost 11 bases, and 16 bases lay between the germline ends. The CDR3, as DNA: TGTGCCAGCAGTGAAATACAAAGCCGGTTGGCCCAGCATTTT. Protein: CASSEIQSRLAQHF.

The genes are TRBV7-2 and TRBJ2-3; 7 positions agree with TRBD2. Per the germline V gene, CDR1 is SGHTA and CDR2 is FQGNSA. The CDR3 loop spans 16 amino acids. Trimming removed 7 bases from V and 5 bases from J; junction bases left unmatched: 15. The CDR3 nucleotides are TGTGCCAGCACCAAGGGACTAATTGGCGCCCGAGATACGCAGTATTTT. This sequence encodes CASTKGLIGARDTQYF.